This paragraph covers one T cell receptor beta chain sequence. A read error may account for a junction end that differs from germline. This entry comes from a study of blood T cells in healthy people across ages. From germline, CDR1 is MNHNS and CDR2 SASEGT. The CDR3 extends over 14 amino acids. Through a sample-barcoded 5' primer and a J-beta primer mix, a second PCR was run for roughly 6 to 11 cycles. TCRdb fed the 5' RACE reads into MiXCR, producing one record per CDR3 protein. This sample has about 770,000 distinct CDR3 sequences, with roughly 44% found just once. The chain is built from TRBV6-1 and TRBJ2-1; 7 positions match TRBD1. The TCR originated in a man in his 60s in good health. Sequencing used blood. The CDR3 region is CAGSGTGAADEQFF. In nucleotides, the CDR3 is TGTGCCGGCAGTGGAACAGGGGCTGCGGATGAGCAGTTCTTC.